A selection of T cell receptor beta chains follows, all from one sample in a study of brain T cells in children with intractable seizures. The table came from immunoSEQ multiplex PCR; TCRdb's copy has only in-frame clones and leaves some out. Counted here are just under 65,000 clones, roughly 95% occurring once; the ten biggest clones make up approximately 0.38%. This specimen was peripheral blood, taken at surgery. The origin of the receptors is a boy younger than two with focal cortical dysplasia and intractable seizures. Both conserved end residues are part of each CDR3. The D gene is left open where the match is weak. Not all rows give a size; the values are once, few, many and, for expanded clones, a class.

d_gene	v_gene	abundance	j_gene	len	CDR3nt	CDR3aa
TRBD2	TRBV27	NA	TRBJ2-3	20	TGTGCCAGCAGTTTTTACGGGTTACCGGGACTAGCGGGACCCACAGATACGCAGTATTTT	CASSFYGLPGLAGPTDTQYF
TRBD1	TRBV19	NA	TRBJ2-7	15	TGTGCCAGTAGTACGGGACAGGGGATCCCCTACGAGCAGTACTTC	CASSTGQGIPYEQYF
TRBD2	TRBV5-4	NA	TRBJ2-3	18	TGTGCCAGCAGCTTGGTTGCTAGCGGGGGGGCCGTTCCAGATACGCAGTATTTT	CASSLVASGGAVPDTQYF
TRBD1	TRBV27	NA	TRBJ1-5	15	TGTGCCAGCAGTTTAGGGACAGGGGGCAATCAGCCCCAGCATTTT	CASSLGTGGNQPQHF
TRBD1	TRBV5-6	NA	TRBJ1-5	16	TGTGCCAGCAGCTTGACACCGGCAGGGGGCGAACAGCCCCAGCATTTT	CASSLTPAGGEQPQHF
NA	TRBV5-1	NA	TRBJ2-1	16	TGCGCCAGCAGCTTGGTGCGACAGCGGCACTACAATGAGCAGTTCTTC	CASSLVRQRHYNEQFF
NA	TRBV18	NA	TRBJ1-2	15	TGTGCCAGCTCGGATAGCCCCCGAGCTAACTATGGCTACACCTTC	CASSDSPRANYGYTF
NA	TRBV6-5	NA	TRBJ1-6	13	TGTGCCAGCAGTTCGCGATCAGATTCACCCCTCCACTTT	CASSSRSDSPLHF
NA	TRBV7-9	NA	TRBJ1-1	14	TGTGCCAGCACCATAGGGGGAGGGAACACTGAAGCTTTCTTT	CASTIGGGNTEAFF
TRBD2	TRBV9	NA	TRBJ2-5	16	TGTGCCAGCAGCGTAGGAGGGACTAGCGGGCAAGAGACCCAGTACTTC	CASSVGGTSGQETQYF
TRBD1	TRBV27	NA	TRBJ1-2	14	TGTGCCAGCAGTTTGGGACAGGGGGGTTTCGGCTACACCTTC	CASSLGQGGFGYTF
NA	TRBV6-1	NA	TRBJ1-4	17	TGTGCCAGCAGTGACGTTTATTCGATGAGTGGAAGTGAAAAACTGTTTTTT	CASSDVYSMSGSEKLFF
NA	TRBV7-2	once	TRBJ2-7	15	TGTGCCAGCAGCTTAGAGAGGGACGGAACCTACGAGCAGTACTTC	CASSLERDGTYEQYF
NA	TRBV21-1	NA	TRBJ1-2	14	TGTGCCAGCAGCAAAGCCAGGGGTGTCCATGGCTACACCTTC	CASSKARGVHGYTF
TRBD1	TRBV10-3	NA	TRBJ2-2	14	TGTGCCATCAGTGGGGACAGGGACGCCGGGGAGCTGTTTTTT	CAISGDRDAGELFF
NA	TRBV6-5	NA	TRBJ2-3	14	TGTGCCAGCAGTTCCCCCTCTAGCACAGATACGCAGTATTTT	CASSSPSSTDTQYF
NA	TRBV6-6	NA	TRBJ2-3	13	TGTGCCAGCAGAGAGGGGGGCACAGATACGCAGTATTTT	CASREGGTDTQYF
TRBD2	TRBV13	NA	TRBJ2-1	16	TGTGCCAGCAGCTCAAAGCGGGGGGCTATCTACAATGAGCAGTTCTTC	CASSSKRGAIYNEQFF
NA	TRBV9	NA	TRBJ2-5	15	TGTGCCAGCAGCCCCCACGCGGGGTGGGGGGAGACCCAGTACTTC	CASSPHAGWGETQYF
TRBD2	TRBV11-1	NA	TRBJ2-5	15	TGTGCCAGCAGCGATAGCGGGAGGGTGACGGAGACCCAGTACTTC	CASSDSGRVTETQYF
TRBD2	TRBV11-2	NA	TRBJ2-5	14	TGTGCCAGCAGCCTCACTAGCGGCCAAGAGACCCAGTACTTC	CASSLTSGQETQYF
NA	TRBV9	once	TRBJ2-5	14	TGTGCCAGCAGCGGCCCCGGGCAACAAGAGACCCAGTACTTC	CASSGPGQQETQYF
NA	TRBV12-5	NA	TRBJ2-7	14	TGTGCTAGTGGTTTAGAGTACAGGGCCTACGAGCAGTACTTC	CASGLEYRAYEQYF
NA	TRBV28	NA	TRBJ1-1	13	TGTGCCAGCAGTTTTAGACTGAACACTGAAGCTTTCTTT	CASSFRLNTEAFF
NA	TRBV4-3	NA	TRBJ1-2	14	TGCGCCAGCAGCCGGAGACCGTGGGAAGGAGGCTACACCTTC	CASSRRPWEGGYTF
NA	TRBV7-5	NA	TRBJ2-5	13	TGTGTCAGAACCCTCGGACAGCAAGAGACCCAGTACTTC	CVRTLGQQETQYF
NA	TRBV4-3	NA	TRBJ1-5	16	TGCGCCAGCAGCCAAGATCCTAGGGGTGAGAATCAGCCCCAGCATTTT	CASSQDPRGENQPQHF
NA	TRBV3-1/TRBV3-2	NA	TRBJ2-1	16	TGTGCCAGCAGCCAATTCCGGGACACCCTCCACAATGAGCAGTTCTTC	CASSQFRDTLHNEQFF
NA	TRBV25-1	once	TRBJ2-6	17	TGTGCCAGCAGTGAATCTAGAGGGGAAGCTGGGGCCAACGTCCTGACTTTC	CASSESRGEAGANVLTF
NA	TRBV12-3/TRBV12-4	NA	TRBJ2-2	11	TGTGCCAGCAGTTTCCGGGACGGGCTGTTTTTT	CASSFRDGLFF
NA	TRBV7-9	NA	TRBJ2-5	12	TGTGCCAGCAGCGCGACGGGTGAGACCCAGTACTTC	CASSATGETQYF
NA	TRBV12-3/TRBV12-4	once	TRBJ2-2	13	TGTGCCAGTGAGCCTGGACGGACCGGGGAGCTGTTTTTT	CASEPGRTGELFF
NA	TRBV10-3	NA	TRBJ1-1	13	TGTGCCATCATAAAGGAGAAGAACACTGAAGCTTTCTTT	CAIIKEKNTEAFF
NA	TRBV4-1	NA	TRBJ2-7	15	TGCGCCAGCAGCCAAGATCTAACAGCCAGCTACGAGCAGTACTTC	CASSQDLTASYEQYF
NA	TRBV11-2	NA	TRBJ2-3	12	TGTGCCAGCAGCCCCGGCACAGATACGCAGTATTTT	CASSPGTDTQYF
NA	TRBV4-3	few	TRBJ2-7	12	TGCGCCAGCAGCCAAGATGAAGGAGAGCAGTACTTC	CASSQDEGEQYF
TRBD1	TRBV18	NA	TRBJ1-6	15	TGTGCCAGCTCACCCGACAGGGGGGGGAATTCACCCCTCCACTTT	CASSPDRGGNSPLHF
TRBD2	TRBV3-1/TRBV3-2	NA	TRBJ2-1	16	TGTGCCAGCAGCCAAGCCCCTAGCGGGACCTACAATGAGCAGTTCTTC	CASSQAPSGTYNEQFF
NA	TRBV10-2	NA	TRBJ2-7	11	TGCGCCACCCGACAGAACTACGAGCAGTACTTC	CATRQNYEQYF
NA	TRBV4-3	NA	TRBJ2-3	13	TGCGCCAGCAGCCAGGCCCGGCGGGATACGCAGTATTTT	CASSQARRDTQYF
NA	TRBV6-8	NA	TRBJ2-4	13	TGTGCCAGCAGTCACGCGAGTGAAAACATTCAGTACTTC	CASSHASENIQYF
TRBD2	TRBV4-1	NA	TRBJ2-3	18	TGCGCCAGCAGCCAAGATTACCCTAGCGGGAGGATTGCAGATACGCAGTATTTT	CASSQDYPSGRIADTQYF
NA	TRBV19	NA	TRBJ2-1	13	TGTGCCAGTAGTATGGTCTGGTCCAATGAGCAGTTCTTC	CASSMVWSNEQFF
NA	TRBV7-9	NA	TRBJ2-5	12	TGTGCCAGCAGCTTACTTGGGGAGACCCAGTACTTC	CASSLLGETQYF
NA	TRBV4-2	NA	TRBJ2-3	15	TGTGCCAGCAGCCAAGATCGGAATCTAGTGGATACGCAGTATTTT	CASSQDRNLVDTQYF
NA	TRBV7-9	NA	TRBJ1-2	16	TGTGCCAGCAGTTACCAAGGGGGGAAAAACTTGGGTGGCTACACCTTC	CASSYQGGKNLGGYTF
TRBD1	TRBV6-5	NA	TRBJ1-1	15	TGTGCCAGCAGCCTTTGGACAGGGACGAACACTGAAGCTTTCTTT	CASSLWTGTNTEAFF
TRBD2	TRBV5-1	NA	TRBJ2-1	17	TGCGCCAGCAGCGTGCTCGGGGGGACCAGCTCCTACAATGAGCAGTTCTTC	CASSVLGGTSSYNEQFF